The 19 T cell receptor beta chains below come from one sample, sequenced in a study of long-term antiretroviral therapy in people with HIV. Survey-level immunoSEQ v3.0 assays were run. Sequencing was performed with immunoSEQ multiplex PCR; in TCRdb, only in-frame clones are kept and a portion is missing. The table records about 33,000 clones, roughly 80% of them present only once. The sample was unsorted PBMCs, taken 2 years after starting antiretroviral therapy. The receptor source for this set is a woman aged 50 to 60 with HIV.

The chain links TRBV5-1 to TRBJ1-2, with 9 bases identical to TRBD1. V shed 0 bases and J 4 bases; nucleotides not matched to a gene: 4. Germline V gives CDR1 SGHRS, CDR2 YFSETQ. The CDR3 consists of 15 residues. The CDR3: CASSLGTGVTYGYTF. Here the CDR3 DNA reads TGCGCCAGCAGCTTGGGGACAGGGGTTACCTATGGCTACACCTTC.

The rearrangement joins TRBV28 to TRBJ2-1; TRBD1 aligns across 11 bases. The V and J ends lost 9 bases and 8 bases, in that order; junction bases with no gene match: 6. This CDR3 is 13 amino acids long. The germline V gene has CDR1 MDHEN and CDR2 SYDVKM. This CDR3 is CASGQGAFYEQFF. In DNA form, the CDR3 reads TGTGCCAGTGGACAGGGGGCCTTTTATGAGCAGTTCTTC.

This clone has more than one count but fewer than ten. The chain is built from TRBV5-1 and TRBJ1-2, with TRBD1 identical over 9 bases. The ends lost 5 bases at V and 9 bases at J; junction bases unmatched: 8. The CDR3 has 13 amino acids. Germline V gene sequence: CDR1 SGHRS, CDR2 YFSETQ. The CDR3: CASRFRTGESYTF. The CDR3 DNA follows: TGCGCCAGCAGGTTTCGGACAGGGGAGAGCTACACCTTC.

V gene TRBV7-9 combines with J gene TRBJ1-1, with D perhaps matching TRBD1 (6 bases). Trimming removed 3 bases from V and 5 bases from J, with 16 bases in between. CDR3 size: 15 residues. From germline, CDR1 is SEHNR and CDR2 FQNEAQ (reference sequence). CDR3 in DNA: TGTGCCAGCAGCTTCGACAGGACCACGGGGACTGAAGCTTTCTTT. Translated: CASSFDRTTGTEAFF.

The rearrangement links TRBV4-1 to TRBJ1-5; possibly TRBD1 for D (5 bases). The CDR3 runs 15 residues. The germline CDR1 and CDR2 sequences are MGHRA and YSYEKL. Trimming left V 1 base short and J 3 bases short, with 10 bases between. CDR3 nucleotides: TGCGCCAGCAGCCAAGGGGACCGAAACAATCAGCCCCAGCATTTT. Protein product: CASSQGDRNNQPQHF.

The chain carries TRBV29-1 and TRBJ2-7, with 10 bases fitting TRBD2. CDR3 length: 17 residues. Unmatched junction bases numbered 9, after V lost 1 base and J lost 0 bases. Germline CDR1 SQVTM, CDR2 ANQGSEA. CDR3 sequence: CSVEGVSGGRNSYEQYF. The CDR3 nucleotides are TGCAGCGTTGAAGGGGTTAGCGGGGGGCGGAACTCCTACGAGCAGTACTTC.

The J gene is TRBJ2-2, the V gene TRBV9; D is undetermined. Germline V gene lookup returns CDR1 SGDLS and CDR2 YYNGEE. The CDR3 is 15 residues long. Trimming cost V 1 base and J 4 bases, with 11 bases left between them. CDR3 amino acids: CASSVYTVGTGELFF. The CDR3 DNA sequence: TGTGCCAGCAGCGTATACACAGTGGGCACCGGGGAGCTGTTTTTT.

This rearrangement joins TRBV6-1 to TRBJ1-3; no firm D call. The V end was cut by 4 bases, the J end by 0 bases, with 7 bases between. The CDR3 has 14 residues. From germline, CDR1 is MNHNS and CDR2 SASEGT. CDR3 region: CASSGLYSGNTIYF. The CDR3 bases are TGTGCCAGCAGTGGACTATACTCTGGAAACACCATATATTTT.

In DNA form, the CDR3 reads TGTGCCAGCAGTTACGGTTGGTTTGCTGAAGCTTTCTTT. Translating gives CASSYGWFAEAFF. The V call is TRBV6-6, the J call TRBJ1-1; D not certain. V gave up 2 bases and J gave up 6 bases, with 10 bases separating them. The CDR3 has 13 amino acids. Per the germline V gene, CDR1 is MNHNY and CDR2 is SVGAGI (reference sequence).

V is TRBV18 and J is TRBJ2-5; the match to TRBD2 covers 13 bases. The CDR3 has 16 residues. Germline-derived CDR1 and CDR2 are KGHSH and LQKENI. With V trimmed by 0 bases and J by 5 bases, 3 bases remained unmatched. The CDR3 loop is CASSPPETSGRETQYF. DNA of the CDR3: TGTGCCAGCTCACCACCAGAGACTAGCGGGAGGGAGACCCAGTACTTC. Supplemented by reference TRBV18 and TRBJ2-5, the full variable domain reads NAGVMQNPRHLVRRRGQEARLRCSPMKGHSHVYWYRQLPEEGLKFMVYLQKENIIDESGMPKERFSAEFPKEGPSILRIQQVVRGDSAAYFCASSPPETSGRETQYFGPGTRLLVL.

The J gene is TRBJ1-2, the V gene TRBV7-2, with TRBD1 matching over 8 bases. CDR3 size: 14 residues. CDR1 and CDR2 (germline): SGHTA, FQGNSA. J lost 3 bases, V lost 4 bases, and 4 bases had no gene match. CDR3 sequence: CASSSGQGYYGYTF. Here the CDR3 DNA reads TGTGCCAGCAGCTCCGGACAGGGATACTATGGCTACACCTTC.

This clone was picked up one time. The J gene is TRBJ2-3, the V gene TRBV18; TRBD1 matches 8 bases. V lost 2 bases, J lost 2 bases, and 3 bases stayed unmatched. Germline values: CDR1 KGHSH, CDR2 LQKENI. The CDR3 sequence is 15 residues long. This CDR3 reads CASSPKGQATDTQYF. CDR3 DNA sequence: TGTGCCAGCTCACCAAAGGGACAGGCCACAGATACGCAGTATTTT.

This chain connects TRBV27 to TRBJ2-3; TRBD1 or TRBD2 may be the D gene (5 bases each). The CDR3 runs to 13 residues. V shed 5 bases and J shed 4 bases, with 10 bases lying between them. Germline V CDR1 and CDR2: MNHEY, SMNVEV (reference sequence). The CDR3 sequence: CASSNRGPDTQYF. The CDR3 DNA is TGTGCCAGCAGTAATCGGGGCCCAGATACGCAGTATTTT.

The chain recombines TRBV30 with TRBJ2-1, with 7 nucleotides matching TRBD2. The CDR3 has 11 residues. V trimming: 7 bases; J trimming: 9 bases; junction bases outside the gene matches: 6. The V gene's germline CDR1 is GTSNPN and CDR2 SVGIG (reference sequence). CDR3 DNA sequence: TGTGCCTCGGGGGAGGGGAGTGAGCAGTTCTTC. Its translation is CASGEGSEQFF. Together with reference TRBV30 and TRBJ2-1, the CDR3 gives the full variable domain: SQTIHQWPATLVQPVGSPLSLECTVEGTSNPNLYWYRQAAGRGLQLLFYSVGIGQISSEVPQNLSASRPQDRQFILSSKKLLLSDSGFYLCASGEGSEQFFGPGTRLTVL.

The rearrangement uses TRBV10-3 and TRBJ2-7, with D uncertain. The germline V gene encodes CDR1 ENHRY and CDR2 SYGVKD. This CDR3 region has 11 residues. V was cut by 3 bases and J by 4 bases, with 4 bases left in between. The DNA of the CDR3 is TGTGCCATCAGTGACAGGTACGAGCAGTACTTC. Translating gives CAISDRYEQYF.

The genes are TRBV11-2 and TRBJ2-5; D ambiguous. Germline values: CDR1 SGHAT, CDR2 FQNNGV. V was shortened by 3 bases and J by 4 bases, with 6 bases between the two germline ends. CDR3 length: 12 amino acids. This CDR3 reads CASSLLPETQYF. As DNA, the CDR3 is TGTGCCAGCAGCTTGCTCCCAGAGACCCAGTACTTC.

This clone has a single count. The chain combines TRBV11-3 with TRBJ2-2; D is possibly TRBD2 (5 bases). The CDR3 sequence is 16 residues long. Trimming cost V 3 bases and J 2 bases, with 13 bases left between them. Per germline, CDR1 SGHNT and CDR2 YENEEA. CDR3 in amino acids: CASSFDSGSNTGELFF. DNA of the CDR3: TGTGCCAGCAGCTTTGATTCGGGGTCTAACACCGGGGAGCTGTTTTTT.

Only one count was recorded for this clone. The gene calls are TRBV6-5 and TRBJ2-4; 7 bases map to TRBD1. CDR1 MNHEY and CDR2 SVGAGI come from the germline V gene. V lost 6 bases to trimming and J lost 0 bases; unmatched junction nucleotides: 2. CDR3 length: 14 residues. CDR3 DNA sequence: TGTGCCAGCAGAAGACAGGGAGCCAAAAACATTCAGTACTTC. Translated: CASRRQGAKNIQYF.

This chain joins TRBV10-3 and TRBJ2-1; the match to TRBD2 covers 9 bases. V lost 0 bases and J lost 7; bases outside the gene matches: 4. The germline V gene has CDR1 ENHRY and CDR2 SYGVKD. The CDR3 length is 15 residues. CDR3 DNA sequence: TGTGCCATCAGTGAGTCAATAGCGGGGGATAATGAGCAGTTCTTC. Its protein product is CAISESIAGDNEQFF.